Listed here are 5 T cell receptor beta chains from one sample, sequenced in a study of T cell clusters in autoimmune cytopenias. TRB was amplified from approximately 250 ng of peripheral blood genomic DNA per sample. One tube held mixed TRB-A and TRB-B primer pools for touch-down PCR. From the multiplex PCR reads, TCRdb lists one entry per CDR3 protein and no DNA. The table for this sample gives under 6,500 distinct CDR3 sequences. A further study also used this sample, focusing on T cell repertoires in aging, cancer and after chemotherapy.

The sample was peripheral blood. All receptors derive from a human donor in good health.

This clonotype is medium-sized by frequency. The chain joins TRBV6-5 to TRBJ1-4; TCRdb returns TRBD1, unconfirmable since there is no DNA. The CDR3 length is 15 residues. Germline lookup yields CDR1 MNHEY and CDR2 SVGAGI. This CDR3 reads CASSPEGVTGEKLFF.

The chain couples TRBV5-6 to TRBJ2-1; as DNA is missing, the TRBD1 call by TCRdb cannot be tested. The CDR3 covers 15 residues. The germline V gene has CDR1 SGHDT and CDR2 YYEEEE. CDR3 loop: CASSQERGRYNEQFF. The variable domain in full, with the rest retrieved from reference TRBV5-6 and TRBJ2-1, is DAGVTQSPTHLIKTRGQQVTLRCSPKSGHDTVSWYQQALGQGPQFIFQYYEEEERQRGNFPDRFSGHQFPNYSSELNVNALLLGDSALYLCASSQERGRYNEQFFGPGTRLTVL.

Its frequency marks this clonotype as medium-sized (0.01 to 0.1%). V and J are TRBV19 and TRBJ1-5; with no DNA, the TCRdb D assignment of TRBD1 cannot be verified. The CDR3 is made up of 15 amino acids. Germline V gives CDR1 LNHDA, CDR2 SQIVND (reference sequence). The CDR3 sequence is CASSATGGANQPQHF.

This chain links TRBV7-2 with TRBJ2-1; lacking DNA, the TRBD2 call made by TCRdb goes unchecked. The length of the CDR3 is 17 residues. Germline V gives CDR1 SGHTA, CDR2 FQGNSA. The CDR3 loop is CASSLRRLAGGGNEQFF.

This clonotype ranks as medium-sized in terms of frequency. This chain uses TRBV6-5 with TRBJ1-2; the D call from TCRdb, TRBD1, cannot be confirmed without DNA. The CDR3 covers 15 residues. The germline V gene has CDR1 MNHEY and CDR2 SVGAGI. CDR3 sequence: CASSLLHLLGGGYTF.